This is a list of T cell receptor beta chains from one sample in a study of blood T cell repertoires in COVID-19. The data were produced by immunoSEQ multiplex PCR, yet TCRdb's version contains in-frame clones alone and is incomplete. The profile shows tens of thousands of clones, roughly 90% of them singletons. The sequencing sample was made of peripheral blood. The receptors originated from a man aged 50 to 59 with acute or convalescent COVID-19. Both conserved end residues are part of each CDR3. Each record gives: D gene, J gene, V gene, clone size, CDR3 protein, CDR3 DNA. A D gene is named only where the DNA matches it firmly. Some rows have no size entry. The others give once, few or many, or a class for an expanded clone.

NA,TRBJ2-7,TRBV10-2,NA,CASTAQIRQASKQYF,TGCGCCAGCACCGCCCAGATACGACAGGCGTCAAAGCAGTACTTC
NA,TRBJ1-3,TRBV5-1,NA,CASSLDKSGNTIYF,TGCGCCAGCAGCTTGGACAAGTCTGGAAACACCATATATTTT
TRBD1,TRBJ1-5,TRBV7-6,NA,CASSSRQGSQPQHF,TGTGCCAGCAGCTCCAGACAGGGGTCTCAGCCCCAGCATTTT
NA,TRBJ1-6,TRBV5-6,NA,CASSLYQSPNSPLHF,TGTGCCAGCAGCTTGTACCAGTCCCCCAATTCACCCCTCCACTTT
NA,TRBJ2-5,TRBV10-1,once,CASSESASPRGLETQYF,TGCGCCAGCAGTGAGTCGGCTTCCCCCAGGGGTTTAGAGACCCAGTACTTC
NA,TRBJ1-1,TRBV2,NA,CASSRLLGGTEAFF,TGTGCCAGCTCTAGGCTTCTCGGAGGCACTGAAGCTTTCTTT
TRBD2,TRBJ2-7,TRBV28,NA,CASIGGGRNEQYF,TGTGCCAGCATCGGGGGGGGGAGGAACGAGCAGTACTTC
NA,TRBJ2-1,TRBV20-1,NA,CSASLSTGHNEQFF,TGCAGTGCTAGTCTATCCACCGGTCACAATGAGCAGTTCTTC
NA,TRBJ2-5,TRBV5-4,NA,CASRPQGYETQYF,TGTGCCAGCAGGCCGCAGGGTTATGAGACCCAGTACTTC
NA,TRBJ1-5,TRBV12-5,NA,CASGLSGQPQHF,TGTGCTAGTGGTTTGAGCGGCCAGCCCCAGCATTTT
NA,TRBJ1-2,TRBV12-3/TRBV12-4,NA,CATSGGARYGYTF,TGTGCCACCAGTGGGGGGGCCCGGTATGGCTACACCTTC
TRBD2,TRBJ2-1,TRBV7-9,once,CASTGTSGGYNEQFF,TGTGCCAGCACGGGGACTAGCGGAGGGTACAATGAGCAGTTCTTC
TRBD2,TRBJ2-1,TRBV11-3,NA,CASSLDIASGYNEQFF,TGTGCCAGCAGCTTAGATATAGCTAGCGGCTACAATGAGCAGTTCTTC
TRBD1,TRBJ1-1,TRBV5-4,NA,CASSLGLDRGLTEAFF,TGTGCCAGCAGCTTGGGTCTGGACAGGGGGTTGACTGAAGCTTTCTTT
NA,TRBJ1-5,TRBV5-6,NA,CASSLRGTINQPQHF,TGTGCCAGCAGCTTGAGGGGCACGATCAATCAGCCCCAGCATTTT
TRBD1,TRBJ2-2,TRBV19,NA,CASSIRDSTGELFF,TGTGCCAGTAGTATCCGGGACAGCACCGGGGAGCTGTTTTTT
NA,TRBJ1-2,TRBV19,NA,CASSIDRGNGGYTF,TGTGCCAGTAGTATAGATCGGGGAAACGGGGGCTACACCTTC
NA,TRBJ2-6,TRBV5-1,NA,CASSWRRASGANVLTF,TGCGCCAGCAGCTGGCGGAGGGCCTCTGGGGCCAACGTCCTGACTTTC
TRBD1,TRBJ2-1,TRBV29-1,NA,CSVENRDRPRGEQFF,TGCAGCGTTGAAAACCGGGACAGGCCGAGAGGGGAGCAGTTCTTC
TRBD1,TRBJ1-2,TRBV3-1/TRBV3-2,NA,CASSRDRNYGYTF,TGTGCCAGCAGCCGGGACAGAAACTATGGCTACACCTTC
NA,TRBJ2-6,TRBV6-4,NA,CASKEGPGANVLTF,TGTGCCAGCAAGGAGGGTCCGGGGGCCAACGTCCTGACTTTC
NA,TRBJ1-5,TRBV5-8,NA,CASSLARDQPQHF,TGTGCCAGCAGCTTGGCCAGGGATCAGCCCCAGCATTTT
NA,TRBJ1-2,TRBV9,NA,CASSPPSVGGAYGYTF,TGTGCCAGCAGCCCACCCTCAGTCGGGGGGGCCTATGGCTACACCTTC
NA,TRBJ2-7,TRBV7-9,NA,CASSKSSYEQYF,TGTGCCAGCAGTAAATCCTCCTACGAGCAGTACTTC
NA,TRBJ2-3,TRBV5-6,NA,CASSLLGQGNTDTQYF,TGTGCCAGCAGCTTGTTAGGCCAGGGAAACACAGATACGCAGTATTTT
TRBD2,TRBJ2-3,TRBV30,NA,CAWKGLAGVDTQYF,TGTGCCTGGAAGGGACTAGCGGGAGTAGATACGCAGTATTTT
NA,TRBJ2-3,TRBV11-3,NA,CASSKGATYTDTQYF,TGTGCCAGCTCAAAGGGAGCCACCTATACTGATACGCAGTATTTT
TRBD2,TRBJ2-7,TRBV7-9,NA,CASSYGTSGRPYQYF,TGTGCCAGCAGCTACGGGACTAGCGGGAGGCCTTATCAGTACTTC
NA,TRBJ2-7,TRBV6-6,NA,CASREAQGTYEQYF,TGTGCCAGCAGGGAGGCACAGGGTACGTACGAGCAGTACTTC
TRBD1,TRBJ2-7,TRBV29-1,NA,CSVPGQGSYEQYF,TGCAGCGTCCCGGGACAGGGCTCCTACGAGCAGTACTTC
TRBD1,TRBJ1-1,TRBV10-3,NA,CAISAPGQGAAEAFF,TGTGCCATCAGTGCACCGGGACAGGGGGCCGCTGAAGCTTTCTTT
NA,TRBJ1-5,TRBV19,NA,CASWKGGNQPQHF,TGTGCCAGTTGGAAGGGGGGCAATCAGCCCCAGCATTTT
TRBD1,TRBJ2-2,TRBV18,NA,CASSPRSRGLDGELFF,TGTGCCAGCTCACCACGGTCCAGGGGGCTCGACGGGGAGCTGTTTTTT
NA,TRBJ2-3,TRBV18,once,CASSDQGTDTQYF,TGTGCCAGCTCAGACCAGGGGACAGATACGCAGTATTTT
NA,TRBJ1-1,TRBV3-1/TRBV3-2,NA,CASSRLRGGDTEAFF,TGTGCCAGCAGCCGACTCAGGGGAGGGGACACTGAAGCTTTCTTT
NA,TRBJ2-3,TRBV12-3/TRBV12-4,NA,CASGTSMFATQYF,TGTGCCAGCGGAACTAGCATGTTTGCTACGCAGTATTTT
NA,TRBJ1-1,TRBV5-1,NA,CASSLVIGVQAFF,TGCGCCAGCAGCTTGGTAATCGGAGTACAAGCTTTCTTT
NA,TRBJ2-7,TRBV10-2,NA,CASSESQGLATYEQYF,TGCGCCAGCAGTGAGTCCCAGGGCTTAGCCACCTACGAGCAGTACTTC
TRBD2,TRBJ2-3,TRBV11-3,NA,CASSQRSSGLGDTQYF,TGTGCCAGCAGCCAGCGGTCTAGCGGACTTGGGGATACGCAGTATTTT
NA,TRBJ1-6,TRBV6-5,NA,CASSYGAGQASPLHF,TGTGCCAGCAGTTACGGGGCAGGGCAGGCTTCACCCCTCCACTTT
TRBD2,TRBJ2-7,TRBV27,NA,CASSLSSLTSGTYEQYF,TGTGCCAGCAGTTTATCTAGCCTCACTAGCGGGACTTACGAGCAGTACTTC
NA,TRBJ1-5,TRBV7-9,NA,CASSLEFAEQPQHF,TGTGCCAGCAGCTTAGAATTTGCGGAGCAGCCCCAGCATTTT
TRBD2,TRBJ2-3,TRBV5-1,NA,CASSRDYRTDTQYF,TGCGCCAGCAGCCGGGACTACCGCACAGATACGCAGTATTTT